This TCR beta chain was identified in a study of cytomegalovirus exposure and HLA in healthy donors. Per germline, CDR1 MNHEY and CDR2 SVGAGI. Trimming at V came to 5 bases and at J to 3 bases, leaving 8 bases not matched to a gene. The CDR3 contains 15 residues. A note on this clone: The antigen is unknown.

Study-level results: Later on, an analysis tied 15,000 to 20,000 TCR beta sequences to HLA alleles at 0.05 false discovery rate. Earlier results showed most TCR beta V segments being productive about 87% or about 30% of the time.

Donors were nominally healthy when sampled, though unrecorded immune exposures were likely. The PCR ran on 60 Vbeta and 13 Jbeta primers. The data were produced by immunoSEQ multiplex PCR, yet TCRdb's version contains in-frame clones alone and is incomplete. The sample includes about 190,000 clones, under 85% of them seen just once. Sequenced: PBMCs. The sequence was obtained from a man aged 50-60 years in good health and CMV-seronegative. The rearrangement links TRBV6-5 to TRBJ2-5, with TRBD1 identical over 8 bases. CDR3 loop: CASSASGTGKETQYF. CDR3 bases: TGTGCCAGCAGTGCCTCCGGGACAGGCAAAGAGACCCAGTACTTC.